This TCR beta chain was documented in a study of blood T cells in healthy people across ages. Overall study results and limits: When set beside aged donors, long-lived donors presented more naive CD4+ cells and higher diversity.

There are 15 residues in the CDR3. After removal of 5 bases from V and 7 bases from J, the junction contained 12 bases not matched to a gene. Germline V lookup: CDR1 SEHNR, CDR2 FQNEAQ (reference sequence). With a J-beta primer mix and a sample-barcoded 5' primer, a second PCR ran 7 to 11 cycles. Via MiXCR, TCRdb re-called the 5' RACE reads, giving one row per CDR3 protein. The data contain about 1.8 million distinct CDR3 sequences, roughly 49% of them singletons. The study drew donors from healthy Caucasian individuals in Russia aged about 6 to 90. On this clonotype itself: The antigen is undetermined.

Source material: blood. The chain is built from TRBV7-9 and TRBJ2-7, with 9 bases fitting TRBD1. The TCR was taken from a woman aged 40 to 50 in good health. In DNA, the CDR3 is TGTGCCAGCAGCCCGAGACAGGGGGACTTCGGTGAGCAGTACTTC. This translates into CASSPRQGDFGEQYF. Full variable domain (missing parts from reference TRBV7-9 and TRBJ2-7): DTGVSQNPRHKITKRGQNVTFRCDPISEHNRLYWYRQTLGQGPEFLTYFQNEAQLEKSRLLSDRFSAERPKGSFSTLEIQRTEQGDSAMYLCASSPRQGDFGEQYFGPGTRLTVT.